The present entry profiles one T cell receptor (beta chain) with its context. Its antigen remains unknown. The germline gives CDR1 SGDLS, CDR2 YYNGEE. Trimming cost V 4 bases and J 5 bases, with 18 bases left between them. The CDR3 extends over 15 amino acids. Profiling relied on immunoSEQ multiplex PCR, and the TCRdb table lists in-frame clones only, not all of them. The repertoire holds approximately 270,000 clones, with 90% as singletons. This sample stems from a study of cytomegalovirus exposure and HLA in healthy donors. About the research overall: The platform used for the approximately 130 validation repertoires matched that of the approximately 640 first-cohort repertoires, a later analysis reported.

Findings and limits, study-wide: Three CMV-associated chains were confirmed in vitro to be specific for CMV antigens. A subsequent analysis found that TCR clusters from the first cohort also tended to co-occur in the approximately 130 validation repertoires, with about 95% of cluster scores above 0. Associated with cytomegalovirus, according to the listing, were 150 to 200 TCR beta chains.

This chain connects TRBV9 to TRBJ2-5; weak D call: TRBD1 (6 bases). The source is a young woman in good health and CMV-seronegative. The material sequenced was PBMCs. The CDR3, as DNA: TGTGCCAGCAGCCCGCCGGGACACAAATCGGAGACCCAGTACTTC. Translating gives CASSPPGHKSETQYF.